Following are 14 T cell receptor beta chains from one sample sequenced in a study of T cell responses to AZD1222 COVID-19 vaccine. The assay was immunoSEQ multiplex PCR, and TCRdb's table has in-frame clones only and misses some. The sample holds 80,000 or so clones, under 95% seen once. The starting material was peripheral blood, obtained 28 days after the second AZD1222 dose. These receptors all come from an adult who received the AZD1222 COVID-19 vaccine.

The chain uses TRBV2 and TRBJ1-2; 11 nucleotides match TRBD1. CDR3 length: 15 residues. CDR1 and CDR2 from the germline V gene are SNHLY and FYNNEI. Trimming cost V 6 bases and J 5 bases; bases outside gene matches: 8. The DNA of the CDR3 is TGTGCCAGCAGCTTCGGGACAGGGGGATGGTATGGCTACACCTTC. It translates to CASSFGTGGWYGYTF.

The rearrangement uses TRBV28 and TRBJ1-3; D may be TRBD1 (5 bases). Trimming pared 5 bases from V and 3 bases from J, leaving 20 bases between. Germline V gene lookup returns CDR1 MDHEN and CDR2 SYDVKM. The CDR3 contains 17 residues. The CDR3 is CASSAFPGRVVGNTIYF. The CDR3, as DNA: TGTGCCAGCAGTGCTTTCCCCGGCAGGGTGGTTGGAAACACCATATATTTT.

The chain uses TRBV19 and TRBJ1-2, with D maybe TRBD1 (5 bases). V lost 4 bases to trimming and J lost 4 bases, with 13 bases between them. The germline CDR1 and CDR2 sequences are LNHDA and SQIVND (reference sequence). CDR3 length: 14 amino acids. The CDR3 reads CASSKTDIFYGYTF. CDR3 sequence (DNA): TGTGCCAGTAGTAAGACAGATATCTTCTATGGCTACACCTTC. Filled out from reference TRBV19 and TRBJ1-2, the complete variable domain reads DGGITQSPKYLFRKEGQNVTLSCEQNLNHDAMYWYRQDPGQGLRLIYYSQIVNDFQKGDIAEGYSVSREKKESFPLTVTSAQKNPTAFYLCASSKTDIFYGYTFGSGTRLTVV.

The chain couples TRBV11-2 to TRBJ2-3; D not certain. The CDR3 loop spans 14 amino acids. The germline V and J ends were trimmed by 0 bases and 6 bases, with 10 bases remaining between them. Per germline, CDR1 SGHAT and CDR2 FQNNGV. The CDR3 here is CASSLEPSGDTQYF. The CDR3 nucleotides are TGTGCCAGCAGCTTAGAACCATCTGGGGATACGCAGTATTTT. The full variable domain, its missing parts supplied by reference TRBV11-2 and TRBJ2-3, is EAGVAQSPRYKIIEKRQSVAFWCNPISGHATLYWYQQILGQGPKLLIQFQNNGVVDDSQLPKDRFSAERLKGVDSTLKIQPAKLEDSAVYLCASSLEPSGDTQYFGPGTRLTVL.

V usage is TRBV6-4 and J usage is TRBJ2-1, with D perhaps given as TRBD1 or TRBD2 (8 bases each). Trimming pared 3 bases from V and 6 bases from J, leaving 21 bases between. Germline CDR1 MRHNA, CDR2 SNTAGT. The CDR3 has 17 amino acids. The CDR3 sequence: CASSESSGTGTGNEQFF. In DNA form, the CDR3 reads TGTGCCAGCAGTGAAAGTAGCGGGACAGGAACAGGCAATGAGCAGTTCTTC.

The CDR3 region is CASSQGRFLREEKLFF. Written as DNA, the CDR3 is TGTGCCAGCAGCCAAGGGAGATTTCTTCGGGAGGAAAAACTGTTTTTT. V usage is TRBV3-1 (or the pseudogene TRBV3-2) and J usage is TRBJ1-4; D call uncertain. Germline CDR1 LGHDT, CDR2 YNNKEL (reference sequence). There are 16 residues in the CDR3. Trimming removed 1 base from V and 8 bases from J, with 17 bases in between.

The genes are TRBV5-1 and TRBJ1-1; D is unresolved. Trimming left V 0 bases short and J 2 bases short, with 5 bases between. This CDR3 is built from 13 residues. Looked up from germline, CDR1 is SGHRS and CDR2 is YFSETQ. In nucleotides, the CDR3 is TGCGCCAGCAGCTTGGGGGGAAACACTGAAGCTTTCTTT. It codes for CASSLGGNTEAFF.

The genes are TRBV6-1 and TRBJ1-1, with no clear D. The CDR3 loop spans 13 amino acids. The germline CDR1 and CDR2 sequences are MNHNS and SASEGT. V lost 5 bases and J lost 0, with 7 bases in between. The CDR3 spells CASSNGVNTEAFF. The CDR3 DNA sequence: TGTGCCAGCAGTAATGGTGTGAACACTGAAGCTTTCTTT.

This chain joins TRBV30 and TRBJ1-4; D remains ambiguous. Germline lookup yields CDR1 GTSNPN and CDR2 SVGIG (reference sequence). The CDR3 has 15 residues. V was trimmed by 0 bases and J by 6 bases, leaving 14 bases between them. The CDR3 nucleotides are TGTGCCTGGAGTGTAAGGGTCGGACCGTATGAAAAACTGTTTTTT. Encoded protein: CAWSVRVGPYEKLFF.

The chain carries TRBV29-1 and TRBJ1-1; D not resolved. This CDR3 has 16 amino acids. Trimming took off 4 bases at V and 1 base at J, with 19 bases between the two ends. The germline V gene encodes CDR1 SQVTM and CDR2 ANQGSEA. The CDR3 nucleotides are TGCAGCGTTGGAGAGTTTAAGGTTTGGGAGAACACTGAAGCTTTCTTT. Translated: CSVGEFKVWENTEAFF. The full variable domain, its missing parts supplied by reference TRBV29-1 and TRBJ1-1, is SAVISQKPSRDICQRGTSLTIQCQVDSQVTMMFWYRQQPGQSLTLIATANQGSEATYESGFVIDKFPISRPNLTFSTLTVSNMSPEDSSIYLCSVGEFKVWENTEAFFGQGTRLTVV.

V usage is TRBV5-6 and J usage is TRBJ2-7; D is unresolved. This CDR3 has 14 residues. V was trimmed by 5 bases and J by 5 bases, leaving 17 bases between them. The germline CDR1 and CDR2 sequences are SGHDT and YYEEEE. In DNA form, the CDR3 reads TGTGCCAGCAGTTTCTCCATCCGAGACAACGAGCAGTACTTC. Its translation is CASSFSIRDNEQYF.

V is TRBV7-3 and J is TRBJ1-1; TRBD1 might be the D (6 bases). The CDR3 is made up of 14 amino acids. The germline V gene has CDR1 SGHTA and CDR2 FQGTGA. V dropped 2 bases and J dropped 1 base, with 8 bases sitting between them. The CDR3 region is CASSLGTPNTEAFF. In DNA, the CDR3 is TGTGCCAGCAGCTTAGGGACACCGAACACTGAAGCTTTCTTT.

This clone was recorded once. The rearrangement joins TRBV5-1 to TRBJ2-5, with no clear D. Deletions cut 0 bases from V and 0 bases from J, with 6 bases between. The germline V gene has CDR1 SGHRS and CDR2 YFSETQ. This CDR3 is 14 amino acids long. The CDR3 sequence is CASSLEGYQETQYF. CDR3 bases: TGCGCCAGCAGCTTGGAAGGGTACCAAGAGACCCAGTACTTC.

V and J are TRBV2 and TRBJ2-1; TRBD2 matches at 9 bases. The CDR3 sequence is 16 residues long. V dropped 1 base and J dropped 7; count of bases not matched to a gene: 8. Germline CDR1 reads SNHLY; CDR2 reads FYNNEI. The CDR3 loop is CASSEVVGAGGNEQFF. The CDR3 nucleotides read TGTGCCAGCAGTGAAGTAGTGGGAGCGGGGGGTAATGAGCAGTTCTTC.